This T cell receptor beta chain was observed in a study of T cells in tumors after PD-1 blockade. TCRdb's copy holds only in-frame clones and misses some; the assay was immunoSEQ multiplex PCR. Of more than 20,000 clones detected, 78% appear once; the ten largest clones hold 20% to 30%. The specimen was PBMCs, collected before anti-PD-1 treatment. This receptor was taken from a human donor with basal cell carcinoma.

The CDR3, as DNA: TGTGCCAGCAGCCTGGGAGGACAGGGCCGGGAGCTGTTTTTT. As protein: CASSLGGQGRELFF. This sequence joins TRBV2 and TRBJ2-2; 8 nucleotides match TRBD1. V trimming: 6 bases; J trimming: 9 bases; junction bases outside the gene matches: 9. CDR1 SNHLY and CDR2 FYNNEI come from the germline V gene. This CDR3 comprises 14 residues.